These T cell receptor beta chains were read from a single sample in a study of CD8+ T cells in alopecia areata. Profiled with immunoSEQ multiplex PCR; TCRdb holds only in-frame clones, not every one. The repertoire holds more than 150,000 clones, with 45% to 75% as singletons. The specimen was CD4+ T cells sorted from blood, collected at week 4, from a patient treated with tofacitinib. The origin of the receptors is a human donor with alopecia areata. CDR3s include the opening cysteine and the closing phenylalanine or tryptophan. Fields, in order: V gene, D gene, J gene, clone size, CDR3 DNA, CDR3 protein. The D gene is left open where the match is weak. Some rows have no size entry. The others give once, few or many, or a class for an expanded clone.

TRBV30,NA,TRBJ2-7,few,TGTGCCTGGAGCTTATATACAGGGTCGGACGAGCAGTACTTC,CAWSLYTGSDEQYF
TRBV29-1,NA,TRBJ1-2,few,TGCAGCGCTGAGGATACAGGGAACTATGGCTACACCTTC,CSAEDTGNYGYTF
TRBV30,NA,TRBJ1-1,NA,TGTGCCTGGAGTTTCATGAACACTGAAGCTTTCTTT,CAWSFMNTEAFF
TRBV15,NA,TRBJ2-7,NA,TGTGCCACCAGCAGAGATCTGGCCAGCCACGAGCAGTACTTC,CATSRDLASHEQYF
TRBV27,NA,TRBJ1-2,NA,TGTGCCAGCAGTTTTGGGGTTTGGGCTTCCGGCTACACCTTC,CASSFGVWASGYTF
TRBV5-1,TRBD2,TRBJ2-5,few,TGCGCCAGCAGCGCTAGCGGGGGAGGCCCACCTCGCCAAGAGACCCAGTACTTC,CASSASGGGPPRQETQYF
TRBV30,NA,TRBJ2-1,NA,TGTGCCTGGAGCCTACCTAATGAGCAGTTCTTC,CAWSLPNEQFF
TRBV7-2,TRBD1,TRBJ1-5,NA,TGTGCCAGCAGCTTACGACAGGGGGACTATAGCAATCAGCCCCAGCATTTT,CASSLRQGDYSNQPQHF
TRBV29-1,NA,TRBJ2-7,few,TGCAGCGTCGGAGGGTCTTCCTACGAGCAGTACTTC,CSVGGSSYEQYF
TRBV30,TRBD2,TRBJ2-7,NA,TGTGCCTGGAGTGAGGGACTAGCGGGGGGGCTCGAGCAGTACTTC,CAWSEGLAGGLEQYF
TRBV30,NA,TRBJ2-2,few,TGTGCCTGGGCGGTGGGTAACACCGGGGAGCTGTTTTTT,CAWAVGNTGELFF
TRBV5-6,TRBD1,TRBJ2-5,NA,TGTGCCAGCAGCCCGACAGGGGTGCAAGAGACCCAGTACTTC,CASSPTGVQETQYF
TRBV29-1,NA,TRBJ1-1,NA,TGCAGCGTCCGGCTCCGAAACTTTAACACTGAAGCTTTCTTT,CSVRLRNFNTEAFF
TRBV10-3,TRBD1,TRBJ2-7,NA,TGTGCCATCAGTGAGATGGGACAGGGGCCCCACGAGCAGTACTTC,CAISEMGQGPHEQYF
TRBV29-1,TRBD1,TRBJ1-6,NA,TGCAGCGTTGGGGGCCCCGGGACAGTAAGAGTCCACTTT,CSVGGPGTVRVHF
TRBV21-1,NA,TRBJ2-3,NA,TGTGCCAGCAGCAAAGGGACAGGCCCTACAGATACGCAGTATTTT,CASSKGTGPTDTQYF
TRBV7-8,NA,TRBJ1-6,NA,TGTGCCAGCAGCTTAGAGGCAGACAATTCACCCCTCCACTTT,CASSLEADNSPLHF
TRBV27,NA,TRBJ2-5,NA,TGTGCCAGCAGTTTATCGGGGGGCGTGGAAGAGACCCAGTACTTC,CASSLSGGVEETQYF
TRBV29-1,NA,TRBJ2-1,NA,TGCAGCGTTGCCGTAAGCTCCTACAATGAGCAGTTCTTC,CSVAVSSYNEQFF